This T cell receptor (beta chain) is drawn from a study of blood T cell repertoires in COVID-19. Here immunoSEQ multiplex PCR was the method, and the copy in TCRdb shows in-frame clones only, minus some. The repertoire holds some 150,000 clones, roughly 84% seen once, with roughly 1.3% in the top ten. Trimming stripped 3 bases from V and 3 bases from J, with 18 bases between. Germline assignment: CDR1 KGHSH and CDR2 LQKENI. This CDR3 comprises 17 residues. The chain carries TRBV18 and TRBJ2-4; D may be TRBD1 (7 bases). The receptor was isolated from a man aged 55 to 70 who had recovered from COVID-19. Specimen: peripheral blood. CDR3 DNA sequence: TGTGCCAGCTCACCCTCCAGGGGGGCCTCAGTCAAAAACATTCAGTACTTC. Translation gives CASSPSRGASVKNIQYF.